One and the same sample provided the 3 T cell receptor beta chains below, sequenced in a study of blood T cell repertoires in COVID-19. Assay used: immunoSEQ multiplex PCR; TCRdb lists only in-frame clones, some missing. The top ten clones hold over 20% of a sample with 55,000 to 60,000 clones, about three quarters of them seen once. Specimen: peripheral blood. All receptors derive from a man over 45 with active or convalescent COVID-19.

This chain uses TRBV25-1 with TRBJ2-7, with D possibly matching TRBD2 (6 bases). Trimming left V 6 bases short and J 1 base short, with 10 bases between. The length of the CDR3 is 13 residues. In germline, CDR1 is MGHDK, CDR2 SYGVNS. CDR3 protein: CASRDSGSYEQYF. The CDR3 DNA reads as TGTGCCAGCAGGGATAGCGGATCCTACGAGCAGTACTTC.

The CDR3 sequence is CASSLNYGGDEQYF. The DNA of the CDR3 is TGTGCCAGCAGCTTAAACTACGGGGGGGACGAGCAGTACTTC. V usage is TRBV11-2 and J usage is TRBJ2-7; 8 bases match TRBD2. The V gene's germline CDR1 is SGHAT and CDR2 FQNNGV. Trimming removed 2 bases from V and 5 bases from J; junction bases left unmatched: 5. The CDR3 sequence is 14 residues long.

In its sample, this clone was seen once. V gene TRBV28 combines with J gene TRBJ2-7; 7 nucleotides align to TRBD2. The CDR3 sequence is 12 residues long. J gave up 3 bases and V 8 bases, and 4 bases lay outside the gene matches. Germline-derived CDR1 and CDR2 are MDHEN and SYDVKM. The CDR3 loop reads CASAGDSYEQYF. DNA of the CDR3: TGTGCCAGCGCGGGGGATAGCTACGAGCAGTACTTC.